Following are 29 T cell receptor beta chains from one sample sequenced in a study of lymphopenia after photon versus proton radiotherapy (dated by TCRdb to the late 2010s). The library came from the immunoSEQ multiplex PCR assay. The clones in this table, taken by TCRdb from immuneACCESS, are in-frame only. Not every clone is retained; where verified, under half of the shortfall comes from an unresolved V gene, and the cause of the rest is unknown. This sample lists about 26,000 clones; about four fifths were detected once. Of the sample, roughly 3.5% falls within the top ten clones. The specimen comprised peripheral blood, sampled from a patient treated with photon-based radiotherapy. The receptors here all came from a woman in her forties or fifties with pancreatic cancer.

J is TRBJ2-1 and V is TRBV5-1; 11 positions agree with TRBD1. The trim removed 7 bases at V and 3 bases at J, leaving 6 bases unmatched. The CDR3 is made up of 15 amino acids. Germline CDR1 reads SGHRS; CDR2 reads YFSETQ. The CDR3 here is CASFGGQGVYNEQFF. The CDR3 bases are TGCGCCAGCTTTGGGGGACAGGGGGTCTACAATGAGCAGTTCTTC.

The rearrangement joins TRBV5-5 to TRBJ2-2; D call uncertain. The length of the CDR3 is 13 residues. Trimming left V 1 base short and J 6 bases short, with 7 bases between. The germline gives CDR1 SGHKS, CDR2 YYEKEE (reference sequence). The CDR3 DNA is TGTGCCAGCAGCTTGATCCGGGCCGGGGAGCTGTTTTTT. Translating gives CASSLIRAGELFF.

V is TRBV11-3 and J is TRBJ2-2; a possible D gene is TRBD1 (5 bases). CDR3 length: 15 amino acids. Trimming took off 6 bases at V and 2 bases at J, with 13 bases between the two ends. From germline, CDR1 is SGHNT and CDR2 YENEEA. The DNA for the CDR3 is TGTGCCAGCAGTCAAGGGGCTCCTAACACCGGGGAGCTGTTTTTT. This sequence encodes CASSQGAPNTGELFF.

The CDR3 DNA sequence: TGTGCCAGCAGTGAGAGACAGGTGACCTACGAGCAGTACTTC. Its protein is CASSERQVTYEQYF. The rearrangement links TRBV2 to TRBJ2-7; maybe TRBD1 (6 bases). Trimming removed 3 bases from V and 2 bases from J, with 11 bases in between. The CDR3 runs to 14 residues. Germline assignment: CDR1 SNHLY and CDR2 FYNNEI.

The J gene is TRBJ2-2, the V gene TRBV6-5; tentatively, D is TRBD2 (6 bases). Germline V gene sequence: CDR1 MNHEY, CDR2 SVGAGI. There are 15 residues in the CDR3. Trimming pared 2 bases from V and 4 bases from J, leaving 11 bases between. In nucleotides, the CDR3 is TGTGCCAGCAGTTACCGGAGCGGGCCCACCGGGGAGCTGTTTTTT. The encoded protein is CASSYRSGPTGELFF.

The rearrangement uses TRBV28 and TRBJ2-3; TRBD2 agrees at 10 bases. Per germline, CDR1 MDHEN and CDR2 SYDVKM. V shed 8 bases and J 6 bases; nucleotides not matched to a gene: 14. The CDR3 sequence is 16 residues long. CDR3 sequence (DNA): TGTGCCAGCTTCAGCGGGAGGGGGGGCGGAGCGGATACGCAGTATTTT. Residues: CASFSGRGGGADTQYF.

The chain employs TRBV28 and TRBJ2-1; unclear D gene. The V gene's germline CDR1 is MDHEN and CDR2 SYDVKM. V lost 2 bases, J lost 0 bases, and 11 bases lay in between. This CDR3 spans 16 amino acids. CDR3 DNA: TGTGCCAGCAGTTTAGAGGATTGGAGCTCCTACAATGAGCAGTTCTTC. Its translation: CASSLEDWSSYNEQFF. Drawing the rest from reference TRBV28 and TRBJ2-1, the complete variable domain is DVKVTQSSRYLVKRTGEKVFLECVQDMDHENMFWYRQDPGLGLRLIYFSYDVKMKEKGDIPEGYSVSREKKERFSLILESASTNQTSMYLCASSLEDWSSYNEQFFGPGTRLTVL.

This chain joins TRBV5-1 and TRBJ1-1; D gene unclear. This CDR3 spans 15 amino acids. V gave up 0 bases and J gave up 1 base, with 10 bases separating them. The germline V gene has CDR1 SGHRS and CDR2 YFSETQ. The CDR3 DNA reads TGCGCCAGCAGCTTGGAGACGGGAACGAACACTGAAGCTTTCTTT. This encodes CASSLETGTNTEAFF. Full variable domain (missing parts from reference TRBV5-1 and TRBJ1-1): KAGVTQTPRYLIKTRGQQVTLSCSPISGHRSVSWYQQTPGQGLQFLFEYFSETQRNKGNFPGRFSGRQFSNSRSEMNVSTLELGDSALYLCASSLETGTNTEAFFGQGTRLTVV.

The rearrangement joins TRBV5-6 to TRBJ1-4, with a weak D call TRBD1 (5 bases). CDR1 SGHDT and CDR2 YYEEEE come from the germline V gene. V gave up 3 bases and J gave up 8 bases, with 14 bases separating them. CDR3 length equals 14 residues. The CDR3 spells CASSSPTVEEKLFF. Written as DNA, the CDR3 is TGTGCCAGCAGCTCGCCGACAGTGGAAGAAAAACTGTTTTTT.

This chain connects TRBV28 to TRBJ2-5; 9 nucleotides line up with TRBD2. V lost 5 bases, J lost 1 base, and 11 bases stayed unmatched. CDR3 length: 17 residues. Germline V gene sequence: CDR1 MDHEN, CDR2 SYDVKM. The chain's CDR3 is CASSLETPSGVQETQYF. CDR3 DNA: TGTGCCAGCAGTCTCGAAACTCCTAGCGGGGTCCAAGAGACCCAGTACTTC. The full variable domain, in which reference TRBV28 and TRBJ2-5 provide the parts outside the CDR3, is DVKVTQSSRYLVKRTGEKVFLECVQDMDHENMFWYRQDPGLGLRLIYFSYDVKMKEKGDIPEGYSVSREKKERFSLILESASTNQTSMYLCASSLETPSGVQETQYFGPGTRLLVL.

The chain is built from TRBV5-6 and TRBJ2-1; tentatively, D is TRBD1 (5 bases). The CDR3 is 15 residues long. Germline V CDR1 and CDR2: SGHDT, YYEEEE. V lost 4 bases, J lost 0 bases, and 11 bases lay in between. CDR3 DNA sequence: TGTGCCAGCAGCCCGGACATAAGCTCCTACAATGAGCAGTTCTTC. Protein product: CASSPDISSYNEQFF.

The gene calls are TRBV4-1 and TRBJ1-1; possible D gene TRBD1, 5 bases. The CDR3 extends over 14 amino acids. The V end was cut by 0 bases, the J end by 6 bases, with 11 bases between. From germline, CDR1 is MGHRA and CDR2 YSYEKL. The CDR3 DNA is TGCGCCAGCAGCCAAGATGGGGGGAGACCTGAAGCTTTCTTT. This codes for CASSQDGGRPEAFF.

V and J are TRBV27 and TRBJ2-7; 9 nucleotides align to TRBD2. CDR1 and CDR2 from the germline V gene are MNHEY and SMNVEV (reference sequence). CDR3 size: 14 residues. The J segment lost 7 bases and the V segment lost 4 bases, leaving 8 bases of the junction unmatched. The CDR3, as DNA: TGTGCCAGCAGTTCCGGACTAGCGTCGGGGGAGCAGTACTTC. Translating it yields CASSSGLASGEQYF.

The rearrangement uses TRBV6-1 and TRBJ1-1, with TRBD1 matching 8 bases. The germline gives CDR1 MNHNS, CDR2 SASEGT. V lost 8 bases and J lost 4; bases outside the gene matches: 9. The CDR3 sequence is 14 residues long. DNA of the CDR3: TGTGCCAGCGAGGACAGGGCGGTTGCCACTGAAGCTTTCTTT. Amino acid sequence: CASEDRAVATEAFF.

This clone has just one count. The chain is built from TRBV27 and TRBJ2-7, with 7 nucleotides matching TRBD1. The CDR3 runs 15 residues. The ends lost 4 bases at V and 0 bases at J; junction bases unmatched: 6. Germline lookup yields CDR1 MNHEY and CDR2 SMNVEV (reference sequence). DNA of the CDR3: TGTGCCAGCAGTTCTATTGGGACAGCCTCCTACGAGCAGTACTTC. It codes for CASSSIGTASYEQYF.

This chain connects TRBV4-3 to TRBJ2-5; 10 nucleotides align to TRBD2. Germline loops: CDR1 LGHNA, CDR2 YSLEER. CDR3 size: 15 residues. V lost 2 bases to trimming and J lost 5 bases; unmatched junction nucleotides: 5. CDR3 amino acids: CASSQSAGGPETQYF. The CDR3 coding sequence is TGCGCCAGCAGCCAATCAGCGGGAGGGCCGGAGACCCAGTACTTC.

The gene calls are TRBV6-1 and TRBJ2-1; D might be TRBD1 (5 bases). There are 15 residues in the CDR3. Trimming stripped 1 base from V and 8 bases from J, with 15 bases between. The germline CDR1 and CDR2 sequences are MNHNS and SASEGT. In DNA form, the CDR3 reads TGTGCCAGCAGTGAAGGGACCCAGGGATCCGATGAGCAGTTCTTC. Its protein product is CASSEGTQGSDEQFF.

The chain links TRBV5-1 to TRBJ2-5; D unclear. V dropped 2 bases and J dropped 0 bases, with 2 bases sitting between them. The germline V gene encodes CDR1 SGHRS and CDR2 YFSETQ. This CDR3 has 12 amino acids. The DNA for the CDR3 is TGCGCCAGCAGCTTCTACCAAGAGACCCAGTACTTC. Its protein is CASSFYQETQYF.

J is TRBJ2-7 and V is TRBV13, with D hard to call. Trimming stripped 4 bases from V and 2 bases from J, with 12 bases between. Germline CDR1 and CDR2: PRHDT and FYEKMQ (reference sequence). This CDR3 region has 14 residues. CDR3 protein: CASSSPGVTYEQYF. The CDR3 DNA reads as TGTGCCAGCAGCTCCCCAGGTGTGACCTACGAGCAGTACTTC.

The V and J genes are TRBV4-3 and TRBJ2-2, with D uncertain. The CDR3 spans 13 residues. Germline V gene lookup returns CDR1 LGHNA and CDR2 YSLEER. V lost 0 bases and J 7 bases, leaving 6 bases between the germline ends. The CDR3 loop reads CASSQDLGGELFF. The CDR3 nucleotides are TGCGCCAGCAGCCAAGATCTGGGCGGGGAGCTGTTTTTT.

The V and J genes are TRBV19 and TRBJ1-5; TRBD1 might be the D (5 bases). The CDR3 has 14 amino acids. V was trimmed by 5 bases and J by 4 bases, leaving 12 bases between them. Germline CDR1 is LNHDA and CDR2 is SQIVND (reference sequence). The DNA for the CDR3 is TGTGCCAGTAGTCCCCAGGAGGGGAATCAGCCCCAGCATTTT. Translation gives CASSPQEGNQPQHF.

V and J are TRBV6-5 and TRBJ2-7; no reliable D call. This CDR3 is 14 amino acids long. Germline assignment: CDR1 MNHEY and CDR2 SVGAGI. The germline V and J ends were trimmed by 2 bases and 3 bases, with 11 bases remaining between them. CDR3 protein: CASSYSRTHYEQYF. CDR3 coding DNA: TGTGCCAGCAGTTACAGCAGGACCCACTACGAGCAGTACTTC.

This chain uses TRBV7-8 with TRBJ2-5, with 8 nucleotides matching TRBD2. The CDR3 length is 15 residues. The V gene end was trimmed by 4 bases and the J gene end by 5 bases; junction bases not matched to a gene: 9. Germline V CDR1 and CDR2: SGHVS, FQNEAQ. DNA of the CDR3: TGTGCCAGCAGCTCCCTAGCGGGTCAAGGGGAGACCCAGTACTTC. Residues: CASSSLAGQGETQYF.

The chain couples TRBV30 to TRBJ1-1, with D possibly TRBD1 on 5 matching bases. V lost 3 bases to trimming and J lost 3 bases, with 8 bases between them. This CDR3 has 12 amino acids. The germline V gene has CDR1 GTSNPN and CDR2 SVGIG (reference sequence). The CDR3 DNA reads TGTGCCTGGAGCAGGGTAGACACTGAAGCTTTCTTT. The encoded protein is CAWSRVDTEAFF.

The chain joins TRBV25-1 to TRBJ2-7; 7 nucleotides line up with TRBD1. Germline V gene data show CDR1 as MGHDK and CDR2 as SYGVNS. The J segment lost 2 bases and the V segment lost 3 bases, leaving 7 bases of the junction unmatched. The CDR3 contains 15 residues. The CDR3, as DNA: TGTGCCAGCAGTGATTCAGGCGACAGGGCCTACGAGCAGTACTTC. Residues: CASSDSGDRAYEQYF.

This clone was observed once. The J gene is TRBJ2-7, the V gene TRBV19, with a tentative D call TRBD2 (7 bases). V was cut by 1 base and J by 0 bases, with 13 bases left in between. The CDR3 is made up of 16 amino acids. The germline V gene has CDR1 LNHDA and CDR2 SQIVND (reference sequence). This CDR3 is CASSIGRGGASYEQYF. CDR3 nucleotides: TGTGCCAGTAGTATAGGGAGGGGGGGAGCCTCCTACGAGCAGTACTTC.

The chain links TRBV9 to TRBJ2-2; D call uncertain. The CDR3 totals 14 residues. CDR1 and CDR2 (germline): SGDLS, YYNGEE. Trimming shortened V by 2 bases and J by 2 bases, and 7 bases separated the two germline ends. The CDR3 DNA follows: TGTGCCAGCAGCGTGCGACTCAACACCGGGGAGCTGTTTTTT. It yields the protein CASSVRLNTGELFF.

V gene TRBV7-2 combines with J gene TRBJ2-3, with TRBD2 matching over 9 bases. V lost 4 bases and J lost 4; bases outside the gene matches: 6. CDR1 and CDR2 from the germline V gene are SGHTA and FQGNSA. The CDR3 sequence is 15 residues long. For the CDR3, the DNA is TGTGCCAGCAGCTATAGCGGGAGTAAGGCAGATACGCAGTATTTT. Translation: CASSYSGSKADTQYF.

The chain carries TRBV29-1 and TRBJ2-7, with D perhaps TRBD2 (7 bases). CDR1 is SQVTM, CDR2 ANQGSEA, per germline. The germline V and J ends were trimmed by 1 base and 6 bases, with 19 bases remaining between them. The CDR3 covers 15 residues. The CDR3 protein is CSVEGGGGPTGEQYF. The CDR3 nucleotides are TGCAGCGTTGAAGGGGGAGGGGGACCGACCGGCGAGCAGTACTTC.